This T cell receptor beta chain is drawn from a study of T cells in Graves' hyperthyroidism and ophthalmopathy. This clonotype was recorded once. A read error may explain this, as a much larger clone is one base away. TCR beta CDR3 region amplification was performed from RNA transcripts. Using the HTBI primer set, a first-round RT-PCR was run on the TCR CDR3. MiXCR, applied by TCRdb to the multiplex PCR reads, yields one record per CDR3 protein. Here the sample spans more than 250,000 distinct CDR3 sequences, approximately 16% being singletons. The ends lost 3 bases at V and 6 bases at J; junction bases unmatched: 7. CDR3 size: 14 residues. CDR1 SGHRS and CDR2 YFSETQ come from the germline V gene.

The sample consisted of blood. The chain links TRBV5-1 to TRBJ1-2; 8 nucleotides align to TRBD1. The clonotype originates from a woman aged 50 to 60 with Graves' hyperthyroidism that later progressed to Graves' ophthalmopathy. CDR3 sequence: CASSSETGVNGYTF. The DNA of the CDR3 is TGCGCCAGCAGCTCGGAGACAGGGGTTAATGGCTACACCTTC.